Below, 21 T cell receptor beta chains from the same sample are listed, as sequenced in a study of blood T cell repertoires in COVID-19. The repertoire was sequenced with immunoSEQ multiplex PCR; TCRdb's copy has only in-frame clones and lacks some. The data contain roughly 240,000 clones, about 82% of them seen just once; the ten biggest clones take up approximately 5%. The sequenced sample consisted of peripheral blood. The origin of the receptors is an elderly woman with COVID-19, enrolled during active disease.

V is TRBV19 and J is TRBJ1-3; D uncertain. This CDR3 is 15 amino acids long. Germline CDR1 is LNHDA and CDR2 is SQIVND (reference sequence). V dropped 11 bases and J dropped 0 bases, with 17 bases sitting between them. The CDR3 loop reads CACSPLGNSGNTIYF. For the CDR3, the DNA is TGTGCCTGCTCTCCCCTTGGCAACTCTGGAAACACCATATATTTT. The whole variable domain, filled in from reference TRBV19 and TRBJ1-3, reads DGGITQSPKYLFRKEGQNVTLSCEQNLNHDAMYWYRQDPGQGLRLIYYSQIVNDFQKGDIAEGYSVSREKKESFPLTVTSAQKNPTAFYLCACSPLGNSGNTIYFGEGSWLTVV.

The rearrangement links TRBV28 to TRBJ1-1; the match to TRBD1 covers 7 bases. With V trimmed by 2 bases and J by 6 bases, 6 bases remained unmatched. The germline gives CDR1 MDHEN, CDR2 SYDVKM. CDR3 length: 14 amino acids. In DNA form, the CDR3 reads TGTGCCAGCAGTTTAGGGGGACAGCGAGCTGAAGCTTTCTTT. As protein: CASSLGGQRAEAFF.

The chain joins TRBV5-1 to TRBJ2-5, with 11 positions matching TRBD2. The germline gives CDR1 SGHRS, CDR2 YFSETQ. CDR3 length: 16 amino acids. Trimming removed 1 base from V and 2 bases from J; junction bases left unmatched: 4. CDR3 in amino acids: CASSLPSGGIQETQYF. The CDR3 DNA follows: TGCGCCAGCAGCTTGCCTAGCGGGGGGATTCAAGAGACCCAGTACTTC. The full variable domain, its missing parts supplied by reference TRBV5-1 and TRBJ2-5, is KAGVTQTPRYLIKTRGQQVTLSCSPISGHRSVSWYQQTPGQGLQFLFEYFSETQRNKGNFPGRFSGRQFSNSRSEMNVSTLELGDSALYLCASSLPSGGIQETQYFGPGTRLLVL.

The chain links TRBV2 to TRBJ2-3, with D tentatively TRBD1 (6 bases). The germline V and J ends were trimmed by 7 bases and 3 bases, with 11 bases remaining between them. The CDR3 is 13 residues long. In germline, CDR1 is SNHLY, CDR2 FYNNEI. CDR3 loop: CASTRTVTDTQYF. In nucleotides, the CDR3 is TGTGCCAGCACCAGGACAGTTACAGATACGCAGTATTTT.

This clone was recorded only once. V and J are TRBV6-5 and TRBJ2-7; 7 bases match TRBD2. The CDR3 is made up of 13 amino acids. The germline gives CDR1 MNHEY, CDR2 SVGAGI. V was clipped by 8 bases and J by 5 bases; unmatched bases: 9. This chain's CDR3 is CASRTTSLNEQYF. In nucleotides, the CDR3 is TGTGCCAGCCGCACGACTAGCTTAAACGAGCAGTACTTC.

This chain links TRBV19 with TRBJ1-5, with D possibly being TRBD1 (5 bases). Trimming removed 7 bases from V and 7 bases from J, with 23 bases in between. Looked up from germline, CDR1 is LNHDA and CDR2 is SQIVND (reference sequence). This CDR3 contains 16 residues. The CDR3 DNA sequence: TGTGCCAGTAACGCTCGCCCCCGGGGGAGAGGCCAGCCCCAGCATTTT. It translates to CASNARPRGRGQPQHF.

The chain uses TRBV9 and TRBJ1-6; 10 positions agree with TRBD1. Trimming removed 3 bases from V and 6 bases from J; junction bases left unmatched: 3. CDR3 length equals 15 residues. Germline assignment: CDR1 SGDLS and CDR2 YYNGEE. CDR3 region: CASSARTGGNSPLHF. CDR3 DNA sequence: TGTGCCAGCAGCGCTCGGACAGGGGGTAATTCACCCCTCCACTTT.

This clone showed up just once. This chain connects TRBV10-3 to TRBJ2-1, with 7 positions matching TRBD2. The junction had 9 bases not matched to a gene; V was cut back by 4 bases and J by 9 bases. The CDR3 extends over 14 amino acids. Germline V gene data show CDR1 as ENHRY and CDR2 as SYGVKD. CDR3 sequence reads: CAISARDYGGEQFF. CDR3 nucleotide sequence: TGTGCCATCAGTGCAAGGGACTATGGTGGTGAGCAGTTCTTC.

This chain joins TRBV28 and TRBJ1-1; D is undetermined. From germline, CDR1 is MDHEN and CDR2 SYDVKM. V was pared by 3 bases and J by 4 bases, with 15 bases between. The CDR3 consists of 15 residues. The CDR3, as DNA: TGTGCCAGCAGTTTGGCACTACCCAAAGCCACTGAAGCTTTCTTT. Translating it yields CASSLALPKATEAFF.

The CDR3 sequence is CASSPREGGDTEAFF. The CDR3 coding sequence is TGTGCCAGCTCACCACGGGAGGGGGGTGACACTGAAGCTTTCTTT. The chain joins TRBV18 to TRBJ1-1; D is perhaps TRBD1 (6 bases). The CDR3 runs 15 residues. Germline V gives CDR1 KGHSH, CDR2 LQKENI. Trimming removed 1 base at V and 3 bases at J, with 12 bases between.

The rearrangement uses TRBV5-4 and TRBJ2-3, with D perhaps matching TRBD2 (5 bases). V was cut by 2 bases and J by 6 bases, with 13 bases left in between. CDR1 and CDR2 from the germline V gene are SGHNT and YYREEE (reference sequence). This CDR3 contains 14 residues. In DNA, the CDR3 is TGTGCCAGCAGCTTCCGCGGGTCCCAGGATACGCAGTATTTT. It is translated as CASSFRGSQDTQYF.

The chain has TRBV5-6 and TRBJ1-1, with D possibly TRBD1 on 5 matching bases. The CDR3 contains 14 residues. Germline CDR1 and CDR2: SGHDT and YYEEEE. The V end was cut by 2 bases, the J end by 0 bases, with 8 bases between. CDR3 nucleotide sequence: TGTGCCAGCAGCTTAGGGGAGGTGAACACTGAAGCTTTCTTT. It specifies CASSLGEVNTEAFF.

The gene calls are TRBV19 and TRBJ1-1; unclear D gene. Germline loops: CDR1 LNHDA, CDR2 SQIVND (reference sequence). The V end was cut by 6 bases, the J end by 1 base, with 9 bases between. The CDR3 totals 13 residues. The CDR3 reads CASSEAWNTEAFF. CDR3 in DNA: TGTGCCAGTAGCGAGGCGTGGAACACTGAAGCTTTCTTT. Drawing the rest from reference TRBV19 and TRBJ1-1, the complete variable domain is DGGITQSPKYLFRKEGQNVTLSCEQNLNHDAMYWYRQDPGQGLRLIYYSQIVNDFQKGDIAEGYSVSREKKESFPLTVTSAQKNPTAFYLCASSEAWNTEAFFGQGTRLTVV.

The CDR3 DNA sequence: TGCAGTGCTAGGCGAGTCGAAAAACTGTTTTTT. As protein: CSARRVEKLFF. The V call is TRBV20-1, the J call TRBJ1-4, with unresolved D. Per the germline V gene, CDR1 is DFQATT and CDR2 is SNEGSKA (reference sequence). The CDR3 has 11 amino acids. Trimming stripped 3 bases from V and 8 bases from J, with 7 bases between.

V and J are TRBV6-2 or TRBV6-3 and TRBJ2-5; tentative D call: TRBD2 (7 bases). CDR1 MNHEY and CDR2 SVGEGT come from the germline V gene. The ends were cut back, 5 bases at V and 1 base at J, with 14 bases in the middle. The CDR3 is 15 residues long. The chain's CDR3 is CASSRGGTTQETQYF. In DNA form, the CDR3 reads TGTGCCAGCAGTAGGGGGGGGACAACCCAAGAGACCCAGTACTTC.

This chain uses TRBV6-6 with TRBJ1-6; 12 nucleotides line up with TRBD1. Germline CDR1 and CDR2: MNHNY and SVGAGI (reference sequence). J lost 6 bases, V lost 2 bases, and 2 bases had no gene match. CDR3 length: 16 residues. Here the CDR3 DNA reads TGTGCCAGCAGTTACCTGGGACAGGGGGCTAATTCACCCCTCCACTTT. It encodes CASSYLGQGANSPLHF.

On this clone: The sample holds other DNA sequences that translate to the same CDR3. V gene TRBV19 combines with J gene TRBJ1-5; maybe TRBD1 (5 bases). The V end lost 3 bases, the J end lost 2 bases, and 11 bases lay between the germline ends. CDR3 length: 15 amino acids. Per the germline V gene, CDR1 is LNHDA and CDR2 is SQIVND (reference sequence). Here the CDR3 reads CASSMGGNGNQPQHF. The CDR3 DNA sequence: TGTGCCAGTAGTATGGGGGGGAACGGCAATCAGCCCCAGCATTTT.

The chain uses TRBV27 and TRBJ1-1; D is undetermined. V lost 3 bases and J 0 bases, leaving 8 bases between the germline ends. CDR1 MNHEY and CDR2 SMNVEV come from the germline V gene (reference sequence). This CDR3 region has 14 residues. As DNA, the CDR3 is TGTGCCAGCAGTTTCACGGTCATGAACACTGAAGCTTTCTTT. Protein product: CASSFTVMNTEAFF.

This rearrangement joins TRBV18 to TRBJ1-1; TRBD1 matches 9 bases. J was trimmed by 6 bases and V by 2 bases; bases with no gene match: 7. CDR3 length: 15 residues. Germline lookup yields CDR1 KGHSH and CDR2 LQKENI. The CDR3 DNA reads as TGTGCCAGCTCACCATCACAGGGGGCTGAGGCTGAAGCTTTCTTT. This encodes CASSPSQGAEAEAFF. Full variable domain (missing parts from reference TRBV18 and TRBJ1-1): NAGVMQNPRHLVRRRGQEARLRCSPMKGHSHVYWYRQLPEEGLKFMVYLQKENIIDESGMPKERFSAEFPKEGPSILRIQQVVRGDSAAYFCASSPSQGAEAEAFFGQGTRLTVV.

The chain joins TRBV5-5 to TRBJ2-5; D may be TRBD1 (7 bases). The germline V gene encodes CDR1 SGHKS and CDR2 YYEKEE (reference sequence). This CDR3 has 16 amino acids. V lost 4 bases and J lost 2, with 18 bases in between. The CDR3 DNA sequence: TGTGCCAGCAGCCGTGGGACAGCGGGCCCTCAAGAGACCCAGTACTTC. It yields the protein CASSRGTAGPQETQYF.

The gene calls are TRBV4-1 and TRBJ1-1; 8 bases agree with TRBD1. In germline, CDR1 is MGHRA, CDR2 YSYEKL. V lost 5 bases, J lost 5 bases, and 10 bases stayed unmatched. The CDR3 length is 15 residues. Here the CDR3 DNA reads TGCGCCAGCAGCTCTTCCGGGACAGGTCCGACTGAAGCTTTCTTT. It specifies CASSSSGTGPTEAFF.